This TCR beta chain was captured in a study of shared clonotypes between healthy human individuals. In regard to this clone: The antigen remains unidentified.

Study findings and constraints: The study's rarefaction showed incomplete sorted-subset sequencing despite large depth. The generation probabilities recorded for non-shared clonotypes fell below those of clonotypes shared by all four donors. Naive CD4 clonotypes overlapped across a handful of donors at approximately 4.5%.

Approximately 30,000 T cell genomes (around 0.2 ug DNA) went into each sorted-subset replicate. Profiled with immunoSEQ multiplex PCR; TCRdb holds only in-frame clones, not every one. The repertoire holds millions of clones, with 85% to 95% as singletons. The sample taken for sequencing was naive CD4+ T cells from PBMCs. Subset: CD45RA+ positively selected. The TCR comes from a man between 18 and 35 years old in good health. Some clones in this sample may be carry-over from other donors' samples.

The CDR3 nucleotides are TGTGCCAGCAGCTTACTCTCGGAGCCCCAGCATTTT. Amino acids: CASSLLSEPQHF. The chain links TRBV5-5 to TRBJ1-5, with D uncertain. Germline V gives CDR1 SGHKS, CDR2 YYEKEE (reference sequence). V lost 2 bases to trimming and J lost 8 bases, with 8 bases between them. The CDR3 covers 12 residues.